This T cell receptor (beta chain) was profiled in a study of T-cell reconstitution after alpha-beta-depleted transplantation in children. The germline V gene encodes CDR1 MNHEY and CDR2 SVGAGI. Trimming removed 4 bases from V and 5 bases from J; junction bases left unmatched: 3. The CDR3 spans 13 residues. Unique molecular identifiers were incorporated during preparation of the TCRbeta library. TCRdb reprocessed the PCR reads with MiXCR, giving one entry per CDR3 protein. The table shows about 290,000 distinct CDR3 sequences, with roughly a tenth occurring only once. There are many counts of this clonotype.

The sequence derives from a boy under two years old with acute myeloid leukemia, due to receive a stem cell transplant. The starting material was PBMCs, obtained before TCRalphabeta/CD19-depleted stem cell transplant. The chain carries TRBV6-5 and TRBJ2-5, with 8 positions matching TRBD1. CDR3 sequence: CASSSGQVETQYF. CDR3 sequence (DNA): TGTGCCAGCAGTTCGGGACAGGTCGAGACCCAGTACTTC.